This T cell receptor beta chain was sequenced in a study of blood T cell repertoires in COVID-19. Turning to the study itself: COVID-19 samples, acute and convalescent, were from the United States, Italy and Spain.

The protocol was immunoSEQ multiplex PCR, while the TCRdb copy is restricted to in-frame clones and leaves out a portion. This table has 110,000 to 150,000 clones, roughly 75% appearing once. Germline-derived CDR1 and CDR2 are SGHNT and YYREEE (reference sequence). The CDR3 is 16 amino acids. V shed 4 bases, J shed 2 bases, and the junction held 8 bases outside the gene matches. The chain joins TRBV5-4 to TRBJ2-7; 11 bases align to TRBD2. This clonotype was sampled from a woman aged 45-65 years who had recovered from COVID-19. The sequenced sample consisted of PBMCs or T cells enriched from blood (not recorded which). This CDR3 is CASSLILAGGTYEQYF. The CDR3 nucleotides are TGTGCCAGCAGCCTGATTCTAGCGGGGGGCACCTACGAGCAGTACTTC.